The clone carrying this T cell receptor (beta chain) showed up just a few times. The data are from a study of blood T cell repertoires in COVID-19. TCRdb keeps only in-frame clones here, not all; method: immunoSEQ multiplex PCR. The sample consists of some 200,000 clones, 70% to 90% of them appearing once. Enrollees, 18 to 89 years old, lived in approximately 25 US areas. Participants' own reports of clinical history determined their cohort assignment. Recovery meant two consecutive negative NP/OP PCR tests, professional clearance, or resolved symptoms. The CDR3 is 11 residues long. V was trimmed by 3 bases and J by 4 bases, leaving 4 bases between them. Per the germline V gene, CDR1 is DFQATT and CDR2 is SNEGSKA (reference sequence).

The sequence derives from a woman between 18 and 29 years old who had recovered from COVID-19. The sequenced material came from PBMCs or T cells enriched from blood (not recorded which). The rearrangement uses TRBV20-1 and TRBJ2-1, with D unclear. The CDR3 DNA is TGCAGTGCTAGTCAATACAATGAGCAGTTCTTC. Its translation is CSASQYNEQFF.